The clone carrying this TCR beta chain occurred many times. Antigen specificity is unknown. TCRdb reprocessed the RT-PCR reads via MiXCR and lists one record per CDR3 protein. The sample contains about 830,000 distinct CDR3 sequences, about 18% of which appear only once. This sample stems from a study of response to subunit inactivated influenza vaccine. Study outcomes and limitations: Authors suggested seasonal influenza vaccinations each recruit few new T cells.

The V gene lost 4 bases and the J gene lost 8 bases, with 16 bases spanning the gap. CDR1 is SGHDT, CDR2 YYEEEE, per germline. CDR3 length: 14 amino acids. The input for sequencing was PBMCs from blood, taken 5 days after vaccination. V and J are TRBV5-6 and TRBJ2-1; D is undetermined. This clonotype was sampled from a man aged 50 to 59 who received an inactivated influenza vaccine. In DNA form, the CDR3 reads TGTGCCAGCAGCCTTCTGATTCGAGGAGATGAGCAGTTCTTC. Encoded protein: CASSLLIRGDEQFF. The full variable domain, completed using reference TRBV5-6 and TRBJ2-1, is DAGVTQSPTHLIKTRGQQVTLRCSPKSGHDTVSWYQQALGQGPQFIFQYYEEEERQRGNFPDRFSGHQFPNYSSELNVNALLLGDSALYLCASSLLIRGDEQFFGPGTRLTVL.